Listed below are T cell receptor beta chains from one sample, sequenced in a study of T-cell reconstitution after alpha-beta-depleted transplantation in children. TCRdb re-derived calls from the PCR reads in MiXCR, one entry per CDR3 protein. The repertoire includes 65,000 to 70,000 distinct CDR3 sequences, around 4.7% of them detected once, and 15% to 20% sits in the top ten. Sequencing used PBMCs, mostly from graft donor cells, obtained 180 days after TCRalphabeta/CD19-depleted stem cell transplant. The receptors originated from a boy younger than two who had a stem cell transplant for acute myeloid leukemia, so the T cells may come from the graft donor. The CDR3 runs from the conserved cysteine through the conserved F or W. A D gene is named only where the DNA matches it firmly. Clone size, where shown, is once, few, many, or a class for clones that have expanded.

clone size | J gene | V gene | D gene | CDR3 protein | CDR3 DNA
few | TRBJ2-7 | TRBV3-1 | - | CATCQVYPGTNEQYF | TGTGCCACCTGCCAAGTGTATCCGGGGACGAACGAGCAGTACTTC
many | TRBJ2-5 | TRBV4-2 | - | CASSQDRSGETQYF | TGTGCCAGCAGCCAAGATCGGAGCGGAGAGACCCAGTACTTC
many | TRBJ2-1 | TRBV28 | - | CASSHRVSSYNEQFF | TGTGCCAGCAGCCACAGGGTCAGCTCCTACAATGAGCAGTTCTTC
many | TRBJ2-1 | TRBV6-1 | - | CASSPPGTYNEQFF | TGTGCCAGCAGCCCCCCCGGGACCTACAATGAGCAGTTCTTC
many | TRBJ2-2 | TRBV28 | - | CASSSYNPGELFF | TGTGCCAGCAGTTCCTACAACCCCGGGGAGCTGTTTTTT
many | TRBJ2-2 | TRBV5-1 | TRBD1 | CASSAPRDRATGELFF | TGCGCCAGCAGCGCCCCCCGGGACAGGGCCACCGGGGAGCTGTTTTTT
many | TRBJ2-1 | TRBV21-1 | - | CASSKDRDEQFF | TGTGCCAGCAGCAAAGACAGGGACGAGCAGTTCTTC
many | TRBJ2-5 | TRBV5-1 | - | CASSLVMRRVQETQYF | TGCGCCAGCAGCTTGGTTATGAGGAGGGTTCAAGAGACCCAGTACTTC
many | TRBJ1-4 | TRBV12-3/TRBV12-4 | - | CASSTVTAGDNNEKLFF | TGTGCCAGCAGCACCGTTACGGCCGGGGACAATAATGAAAAACTGTTTTTT
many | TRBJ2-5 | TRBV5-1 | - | CASSLDWSRGMETQYF | TGCGCCAGCAGCCTTGACTGGAGTAGGGGGATGGAGACCCAGTACTTC
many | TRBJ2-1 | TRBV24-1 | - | CATSGPGLQSNEQFF | TGTGCCACCAGTGGTCCCGGCCTTCAATCTAATGAGCAGTTCTTC
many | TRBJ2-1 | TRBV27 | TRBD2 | CASSLESLAGGLVYNEQFF | TGTGCCAGCAGTTTAGAGAGCCTAGCGGGGGGTTTGGTTTACAATGAGCAGTTCTTC
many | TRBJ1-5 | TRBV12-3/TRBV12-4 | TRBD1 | CASSLRGQYSNQPQHF | TGTGCCAGCAGCTTACGGGGACAGTATAGCAATCAGCCCCAGCATTTT
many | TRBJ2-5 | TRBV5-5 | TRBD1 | CASSLQTGGRETQYF | TGTGCCAGCAGCTTGCAAACAGGGGGCAGGGAGACCCAGTACTTC
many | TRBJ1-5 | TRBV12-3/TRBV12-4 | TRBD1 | CASSLGTGVGQPQHF | TGTGCCAGCAGTTTGGGGACAGGGGTAGGACAGCCCCAGCATTTT
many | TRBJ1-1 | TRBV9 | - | CASSGPAGRNTEAFF | TGTGCCAGCAGCGGCCCGGCAGGGAGGAACACTGAAGCTTTCTTT
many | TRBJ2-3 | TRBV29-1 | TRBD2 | CSVTSGGIMVDTQYF | TGCAGCGTTACTAGCGGGGGGATAATGGTAGATACGCAGTATTTT
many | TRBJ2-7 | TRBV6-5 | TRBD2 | CASSYKGGYEQYF | TGTGCCAGCAGTTATAAGGGAGGGTACGAGCAGTACTTC
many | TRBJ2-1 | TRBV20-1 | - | CSARVGVSDEQFF | TGCAGTGCTAGGGTCGGGGTTTCGGATGAGCAGTTCTTC
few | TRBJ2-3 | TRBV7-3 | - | CASSYTSRADTQYF | TGTGCCAGCAGCTATACTAGCCGGGCAGATACGCAGTATTTT
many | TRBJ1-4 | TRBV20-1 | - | CSARDSMGEANEKLFF | TGCAGTGCTAGAGACTCCATGGGCGAGGCTAATGAAAAACTGTTTTTT
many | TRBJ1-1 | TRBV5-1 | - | CASSQDGTEAFF | TGCGCCAGCAGCCAAGACGGGACTGAAGCTTTCTTT
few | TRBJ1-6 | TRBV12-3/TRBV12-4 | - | CAFSFSAGIPVSSPLHF | TGTGCCTTCAGTTTTTCCGCCGGAATTCCCGTCAGCTCACCCCTCCACTTT
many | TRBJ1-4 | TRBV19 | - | CASGLRGGEKLFF | TGTGCCAGTGGGCTCAGGGGAGGTGAAAAACTGTTTTTT
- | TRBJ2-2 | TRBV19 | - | CASSSGHTGELFF | TGTGCCAGTAGTAGTGGGCACACCGGGGAGCTGTTTTTT
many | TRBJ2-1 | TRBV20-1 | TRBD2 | CSARRGDTYNEQFF | TGCAGTGCTCGGCGGGGGGATACCTACAATGAGCAGTTCTTC
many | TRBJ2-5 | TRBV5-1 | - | CASSPEGQETQYF | TGCGCCAGCAGCCCCGAGGGACAAGAGACCCAGTACTTC
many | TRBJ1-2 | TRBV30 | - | CAWSAPVNYGYTF | TGTGCCTGGAGTGCCCCGGTCAACTATGGCTACACCTTC
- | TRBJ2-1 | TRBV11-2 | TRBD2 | CASSSGAGIMGTKSYNEQFF | TGTGCCAGCAGCTCCGGCGCAGGGATCATGGGGACTAAGTCCTACAATGAGCAGTTCTTC